This TCR beta chain was identified in a study of prognosis after radiotherapy for stage I lung cancer (dated by TCRdb to the early 2020s). Study-level background: Between early 2018 and 2019, 20 or so patients with stage I NSCLC were enrolled in Nanjing, China. The study included about 15 patients with newly diagnosed primary stage I lung tumors and 4 to 6 with oligometastatic NSCLC after surgical resection of the primary tumor. All patients were regarded as medically inoperable, because of comorbidities in roughly twelve patients and refusal of surgery in about seven patients. The cohort included 10 to 15 men and five or six women, with a median age of about 70 years and a range of roughly 53 to 85 years. For each of the roughly 20 patients, one blood sample was taken before SBRT and one after, so the study sequenced approximately 40 samples in total. After SBRT, distant metastases developed in about 20% of the 19 patients at a median of about seven months, while the remaining 15 patients had no significant progression. On tumor histology, fewer than 15 patients had adenocarcinoma and more than five had squamous cell carcinoma. SBRT was delivered in 3 to 5 fractions with a biologically effective dose of at least 100 Gy, and image-guided IMRT or VMAT was used for delivery. Peripheral blood TCR beta repertoires were profiled in stage I NSCLC patients before and after stereotactic body radiotherapy, and the repertoires were related to distant failure. No patient received concurrent therapy alongside SBRT.

A word on this clonotype: No antigen is known for it. Base qualities were left out, and no much larger clone turns up one base away.

Points the paper makes about the study in general: After SBRT, the number of unique TCR clones decreased (median about 10,000 before versus some 7,000 after; Wilcoxon paired P=0.011). Differences by metastasis status were reportedly seen in TRBV and TRBJ usage frequencies, involving two V genes at baseline and, after SBRT, nine V genes and two J genes. The study was limited by the small cohort and short follow-up, and independent validation of the study findings is required. Whether the expanded TCR clones were tumor-specific was not determined. Post-SBRT Shannon entropy and its change from baseline were lower in patients who developed distant metastases; baseline Shannon entropy was not associated with metastases. None of the reported P values were adjusted for multiple comparisons.

Two rounds of multiplex PCR on genomic DNA were used to amplify the TCR beta CDR3 region. In the first round of PCR, primers specific to each TRBV and TRBJ gene were used, and the primer sequences are filed in Chinese patent CN105087789A. The second PCR round used universal primers. The Roche High Pure PCR Template Preparation Kit was used to extract genomic DNA from frozen PBMCs. The libraries underwent paired-end sequencing with 151 bp reads on an Illumina HiSeq 3000. The published analysis was carried out like this. Raw reads lacking the multiplex PCR primer sequences were removed with CutAdapt. High-quality paired reads were merged into contigs with PEAR. By aligning each contig to reference sequences, MiXCR assigned the TRB V, D and J gene segments to that contig. CDR3 sequences were clustered by base quality and sequence similarity to remove sequencing errors. Diversity was measured as Shannon entropy normalized by the natural log of productive TCR sequence number. Clonality was defined as one minus Shannon entropy divided by the natural log of the number of unique clonotypes. Using the Youden index from ROC curves, the researchers picked the repertoire-metric cut-offs for progression-free survival, and all analyses were carried out in R 3.5.3. TCRdb applied fastp at Q25 and MiXCR to the public reads, then kept only in-frame beta chains. Identical CDR3 protein sequences are pooled into one entry, listed with their most common genes and DNA. TCRdb's processing, not the authors', yielded these V and J calls. The sample table records some 11,000 distinct CDR3 sequences; roughly 51% of these occur just once. About 6.5% of the sample is held by the ten biggest clonotypes.

A history of other malignancies or of prior chemotherapy or radiotherapy was absent in all patients, and node-negative disease was shown on CT and PET/CT in all patients. At each of two time points, 5.5 to 7 milliliters of peripheral venous blood were collected in EDTA tubes. PBMCs were isolated by Ficoll-Paque Plus density-gradient centrifugation. Immediately after collection, samples were stored at -80 degrees C until analysis. This TCR was recovered from a donor over 45 with non-small cell lung cancer. Here the sequenced sample was PBMCs, taken before or after stereotactic body radiation therapy (not recorded which).

The encoded CDR3 is CASRAGRFNSPLHF. The nucleotides are TGTGCCAGCAGGGCGGGACGGTTTAATTCACCCCTCCACTTT. The V and J segments used are TRBV27 and TRBJ1-6, with a tentative D gene TRBD1 over 5 matching bases. CDR1 and CDR2 were assigned from the germline V gene (reference sequence) as MNHEY and SMNVEV. There are 14 amino acids in the CDR3, from cysteine to phenylalanine inclusive. Of all the DNA, just the CDR3 is kept, 42 bases in frame from base 1. Trimming removed 6 bases from V and 6 bases from J, leaving 12 bases between the germline ends.